The clone carrying this T cell receptor (beta chain) showed up just once. The antigen is undetermined. Unstimulated PBMCs were sorted into CD3+CD4+ and CD3+CD8+ populations. Per germline, CDR1 SEHNR and CDR2 FQNEAQ (reference sequence). This CDR3 is 15 amino acids long. With 2 bases removed from V and 6 bases from J, the gap between germline ends came to 16 bases. This entry belongs to a study of T cell clones after liver transplantation. Whole-study findings and limits: Small, mixed patient groups and varying post-transplant times limit these conclusions.

Clones were sequenced by immunoSEQ multiplex PCR, and TCRdb holds only the in-frame ones, with some missing. This sample has 55,000 to 75,000 clones, with roughly 92% found just once. This TCR came from a human patient who received a liver transplant. Some T cells may be transferred from the graft donor. Material: CD4+ T cells from blood, obtained less than 28 months after liver transplant. This chain joins TRBV7-9 and TRBJ1-1; tentatively, D is TRBD1 (5 bases). CDR3 sequence: CASSLFRQGGSEAFF. The DNA of the CDR3 is TGTGCCAGCAGCTTATTTCGGCAGGGAGGGTCTGAAGCTTTCTTT.